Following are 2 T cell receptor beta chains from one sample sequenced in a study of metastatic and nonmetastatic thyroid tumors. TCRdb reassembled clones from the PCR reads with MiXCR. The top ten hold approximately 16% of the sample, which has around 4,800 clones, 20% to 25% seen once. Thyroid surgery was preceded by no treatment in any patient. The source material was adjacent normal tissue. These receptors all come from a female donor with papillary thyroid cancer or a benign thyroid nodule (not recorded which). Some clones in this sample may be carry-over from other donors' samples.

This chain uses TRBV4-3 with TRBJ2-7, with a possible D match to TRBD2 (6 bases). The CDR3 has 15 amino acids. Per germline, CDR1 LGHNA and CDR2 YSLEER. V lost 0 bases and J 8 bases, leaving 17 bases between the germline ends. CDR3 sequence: CASSQDLGGTSQQYF. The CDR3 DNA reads TGCGCCAGCAGCCAAGATCTGGGCGGGACCTCCCAGCAGTACTTC.

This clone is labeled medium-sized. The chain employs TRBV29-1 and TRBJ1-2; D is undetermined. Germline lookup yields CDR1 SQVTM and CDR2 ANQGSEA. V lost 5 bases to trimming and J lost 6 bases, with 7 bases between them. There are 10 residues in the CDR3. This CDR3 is CSVRGNGYTF. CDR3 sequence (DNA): TGCAGCGTTCGGGGTAATGGCTACACCTTC.